The entry that follows covers one T cell receptor beta chain sequence. The antigen is not known. The source of the sample is a study of response to subunit inactivated influenza vaccine. Study-wide points: Authors suggested that a seasonal influenza vaccination recruits few new T cells each time.

V was clipped by 2 bases and J by 5 bases; unmatched bases: 3. Germline CDR1 and CDR2: SGHTA and FQGNSA. This CDR3 is 15 amino acids long. MiXCR was run by TCRdb on the RT-PCR reads, yielding one entry per CDR3 protein. This sample yields more than 450,000 distinct CDR3 sequences, of which approximately 10% are seen a single time; 10% belongs to the top ten. This TCR was recovered from a man aged 45-60 years who received an inactivated influenza vaccine. The chain combines TRBV7-2 with TRBJ1-5, with TRBD1 matching over 10 bases. The sample here was PBMCs from blood, taken on the day of vaccination. The CDR3 is CASSLRQGAYQPQHF. The CDR3 DNA sequence: TGTGCCAGCAGCTTACGACAGGGGGCTTATCAGCCCCAGCATTTT.